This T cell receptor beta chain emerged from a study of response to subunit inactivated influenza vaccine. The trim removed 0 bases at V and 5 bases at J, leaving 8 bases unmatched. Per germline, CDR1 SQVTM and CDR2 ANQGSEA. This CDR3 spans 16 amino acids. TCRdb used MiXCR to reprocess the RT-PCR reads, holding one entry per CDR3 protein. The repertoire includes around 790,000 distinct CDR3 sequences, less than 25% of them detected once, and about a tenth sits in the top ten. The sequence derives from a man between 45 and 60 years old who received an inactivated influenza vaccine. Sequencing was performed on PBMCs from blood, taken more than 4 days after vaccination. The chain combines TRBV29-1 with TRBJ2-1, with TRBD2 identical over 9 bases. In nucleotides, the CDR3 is TGCAGCGTTGAAGATCCCGGGCTAGCGGGAAACAATGAGCAGTTCTTC. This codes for CSVEDPGLAGNNEQFF.